This T cell receptor (beta chain) comes out of a study of response to subunit inactivated influenza vaccine. Study results and limitations: With each seasonal influenza vaccination, the authors suggested, few new T cells are recruited.

TCRdb fed the RT-PCR reads into MiXCR, producing one record per CDR3 protein. This sample has about 650,000 distinct CDR3 sequences, with approximately 14% found just once. This clonotype has only a few counts. As yet, its antigen is unknown. The CDR3 spans 15 residues. Per germline, CDR1 SGHRS and CDR2 YFSETQ. J was trimmed by 6 bases and V by 0 bases; bases with no gene match: 7. Here the sequenced sample was PBMCs from blood, taken roughly 12 days after vaccination. This TCR came from a man aged 45 to 65 who received an inactivated influenza vaccine. This rearrangement joins TRBV5-1 to TRBJ2-7; 9 nucleotides align to TRBD2. This CDR3 reads CASSLGGGGAFEQYF. CDR3 coding DNA: TGCGCCAGCAGCTTGGGTGGCGGGGGGGCCTTCGAGCAGTACTTC. The full variable domain, with the rest looked up from reference TRBV5-1 and TRBJ2-7, is KAGVTQTPRYLIKTRGQQVTLSCSPISGHRSVSWYQQTPGQGLQFLFEYFSETQRNKGNFPGRFSGRQFSNSRSEMNVSTLELGDSALYLCASSLGGGGAFEQYFGPGTRLTVT.